Listed below are T cell receptor beta chains from one sample, sequenced in a study of blood T cell repertoires in COVID-19. Libraries were prepared by immunoSEQ multiplex PCR; TCRdb keeps only in-frame clonotypes and omits some of them. The sample has 260,000 or so clones; 83% are singletons. The material sequenced was peripheral blood. All receptors derive from a man older than 75 with acute or convalescent COVID-19. Each CDR3 is given with its conserved first and last residue. The D gene is left open where the match is weak. Rows give clone size only sometimes, using once, few, many, or a class for an expanded clone.

size | D | J | V | DNA | CDR3
- | TRBD2 | TRBJ2-7 | TRBV27 | TGTGCCAGCAGTTTATTTATGACTAGCGGGCCCTACGAGCAGTACTTC | CASSLFMTSGPYEQYF
- | - | TRBJ2-3 | TRBV29-1 | TGCAGCGTTGACCCACAGAGCACAGATACGCAGTATTTT | CSVDPQSTDTQYF
- | - | TRBJ2-5 | TRBV7-9 | TGTGCCAGCAGCTTACGTCAGGGTGTTGAGACCCAGTACTTC | CASSLRQGVETQYF
- | TRBD2 | TRBJ2-1 | TRBV5-4 | TGTGCCAGCAGCTTGGCCCGGACTAGCGCCAATGAGCAGTTCTTC | CASSLARTSANEQFF
once | TRBD2 | TRBJ2-2 | TRBV6-1 | TGTGCCAGCAGTGAAGCGCGGGGGAGTCCCGGGGAGCTGTTTTTT | CASSEARGSPGELFF
- | - | TRBJ1-1 | TRBV6-1 | TGTGCCAGCAGTGAGAAGAGAACCAGGGGGAACACTGAAGCTTTCTTT | CASSEKRTRGNTEAFF
- | TRBD1 | TRBJ2-3 | TRBV27 | TGTGCCAGCAGAAAAGGACAGGGTCTACCAGATACGCAGTATTTT | CASRKGQGLPDTQYF
once | TRBD2 | TRBJ2-1 | TRBV29-1 | TGCAGCGCCTCACACCCCGGGGGGGGGACTAGCGCTGAGCAGTTCTTC | CSASHPGGGTSAEQFF
once | TRBD2 | TRBJ2-2 | TRBV10-3 | TGTGCCATCATGGAGACTAGCGCAGCCGGGGAGCTGTTTTTT | CAIMETSAAGELFF
- | TRBD2 | TRBJ2-5 | TRBV4-1 | TGCGCCAGCAGCCCCTGGCTAGCGGGGGGAGGACAAGAGACCCAGTACTTC | CASSPWLAGGGQETQYF
- | - | TRBJ1-1 | TRBV7-9 | TGTGCCAGCAGCCGCATCGGGGCTGAAGCTTTCTTT | CASSRIGAEAFF
- | - | TRBJ2-7 | TRBV10-2 | TGCGCCAGCAGTCTGGGCAGCACCTACGAGCAGTACTTC | CASSLGSTYEQYF
- | TRBD2 | TRBJ2-5 | TRBV11-2 | TGTGCCAGCAGCCTAAGGGCGACTAGCGGGAGTGAGCCCCAGTACTTC | CASSLRATSGSEPQYF
- | - | TRBJ2-7 | TRBV6-5 | TGTGCCAACAAGGTTAGCGGTTCCTACGAGCAGTACTTC | CANKVSGSYEQYF
- | - | TRBJ2-7 | TRBV4-1 | TGCGCCAGCAGCCAAGAGCGGGGCACACCCTACGAGCAGTACTTC | CASSQERGTPYEQYF
- | - | TRBJ2-5 | TRBV3-1/TRBV3-2 | TGTGCCAGCAGCCAAGGCCTTTTGGCGGGGGCGTCCCAAGAGACCCAGTACTTC | CASSQGLLAGASQETQYF
few | TRBD1 | TRBJ1-3 | TRBV5-1 | TGCGCCAGCAGCACAGGGGGCGAAGGAAACACCATATATTTT | CASSTGGEGNTIYF
once | - | TRBJ2-7 | TRBV28 | TGTGCCAGCCGTTCCCCCGGGGGATACTCCTACGAGCAGTACTTC | CASRSPGGYSYEQYF
- | TRBD1 | TRBJ2-1 | TRBV7-9 | TGTGCCAGCAGCTTAGCAGACAGGGCCTGGGAGCAGTTCTTC | CASSLADRAWEQFF
- | - | TRBJ1-1 | TRBV5-5 | TGTGCCAGCAGCTTGGGCCTACAGGGTCCAGCTTTCTTT | CASSLGLQGPAFF
- | TRBD1 | TRBJ1-2 | TRBV5-4 | TGTGCCAGCAGCAACCAGGGGGGAGTTGGCTACACCTTC | CASSNQGGVGYTF
- | - | TRBJ2-1 | TRBV7-2 | TGTGCCAGCAGCTTAGAGGGGTTGATTGAGCAGTTCTTC | CASSLEGLIEQFF
few | TRBD2 | TRBJ2-2 | TRBV7-2 | TGTGCCAGCAGCTTATTTAGCGGGGGAGTCGACGGGGAGCTGTTTTTT | CASSLFSGGVDGELFF
- | - | TRBJ2-5 | TRBV6-2/TRBV6-3 | TGTGCCAGCAGTTATGCGGAAAAGACCCAGTACTTC | CASSYAEKTQYF
- | - | TRBJ2-1 | TRBV5-1 | TGCGCCCAATCCGACAGCGCCTACAATGAGCAGTTCTTC | CAQSDSAYNEQFF
- | TRBD1 | TRBJ2-7 | TRBV6-1 | TGTGCCAGCAGCGAAGGACAGGCGACCCTTTACGAGCAGTACTTC | CASSEGQATLYEQYF
- | - | TRBJ1-5 | TRBV12-3/TRBV12-4 | TGTGCCAGCAGTTTAGCCGATCAGCCCCAGCATTTT | CASSLADQPQHF
- | - | TRBJ2-5 | TRBV27 | TGTGCCAGCAGTTCCGCGAGAGGGGGACAAGAGACCCAGTACTTC | CASSSARGGQETQYF
- | - | TRBJ2-5 | TRBV5-1 | TGCGCCACCCGTGCCCGGGGGGCATCCCAAGAGACCCAGTACTTC | CATRARGASQETQYF
- | - | TRBJ1-2 | TRBV5-1 | TGCGCCAGCAGCTTGGCCCTAGGGACAAACTATGGCTACACCTTC | CASSLALGTNYGYTF
- | - | TRBJ1-2 | TRBV7-9 | TGTGCCAGCACCAAAGCGGGGCACTATGGCTACACCTTC | CASTKAGHYGYTF
- | TRBD1 | TRBJ2-5 | TRBV10-2 | TGCGCCAGCAGTGAAGCCGACAGGGCGGTTGAGACCCAGTACTTC | CASSEADRAVETQYF
- | - | TRBJ1-1 | TRBV30 | TGTGCCTGGACCACCTACGGGGTGACTGAAGCTTTCTTT | CAWTTYGVTEAFF
- | TRBD1 | TRBJ2-2 | TRBV11-3 | TGTGCCAGCAGCCCACAGGGGGTTAACACCGGGGAGCTGTTTTTT | CASSPQGVNTGELFF
- | - | TRBJ2-2 | TRBV5-1 | TGCGCCAGCAGCTTGACTGGGACTGCTCTAACCGGGGAGCTGTTTTTT | CASSLTGTALTGELFF
- | - | TRBJ1-5 | TRBV5-4 | TGTGCCAGCAGCTTGGCCTCGGGTGGTCAGCCCCAGCATTTT | CASSLASGGQPQHF
- | TRBD1 | TRBJ2-7 | TRBV11-2 | TGTGCCAGCACCTTGGGACAGGGGGCGGGTTTTGAGCAGTACTTC | CASTLGQGAGFEQYF
- | - | TRBJ1-2 | TRBV7-9 | TGTGCCAGCAGCTTAGCCACACACTATGGCTACACCTTC | CASSLATHYGYTF
- | TRBD1 | TRBJ2-3 | TRBV28 | TGTGCCAGCAGTTTCGACAGGGTCGGAACAGATACGCAGTATTTT | CASSFDRVGTDTQYF
- | - | TRBJ1-1 | TRBV29-1 | TGCAGCGTTGTAGGACACGACTTGGCTTTCTTT | CSVVGHDLAFF
- | TRBD2 | TRBJ2-7 | TRBV10-3 | TGTGCCATCCAAGGGGCGGGGGGGCCCTACGAGCAGTACTTC | CAIQGAGGPYEQYF
- | - | TRBJ2-1 | TRBV18 | TGTGCCAGCTCATTCGACAGGGAGGAACAGTTCTTC | CASSFDREEQFF
- | - | TRBJ2-1 | TRBV2 | TGTGCCAGCGGGGCGGGGCTGAGCTCCTACAATGAGCAGTTCTTC | CASGAGLSSYNEQFF
few | TRBD1 | TRBJ1-6 | TRBV7-9 | TGTGCCAGCAGCTTAGGAGCAGGGGGTAATTCACCCCTCCACTTT | CASSLGAGGNSPLHF